This entry features one T cell receptor beta chain sequence. No cognate antigen has been identified for it. Base qualities were left out, and no much larger clone turns up one base away. The immunoSEQ Assay, a bias-controlled multiplex PCR, was used to amplify TCRbeta CDR3 regions from genomic DNA. The authors' analysis ran thus. Nucleated cell counts per sample were estimated from amplification of reference gene primers within the assay. Sequence reads were collapsed and filtered to measure the absolute abundance of every unique TCRbeta CDR3 rearrangement. For each sample, productive Simpson clonality was calculated by taking the square root of Simpson's diversity index across productive rearrangements. Not all clones reach the TCRdb copy of this immuneACCESS table, which keeps in-frame sequences only. Checked studies attribute under half of the gap to unresolved V genes and leave the rest unexplained. Clone size and V and J calls were adopted from that table, with D and trimming inferred from the DNA. The table for this sample lists some 260,000 clones; 80% to 90% of them were counted only once. The top ten hold 4.1% of the sample.

Relative to germline, V is missing 8 bases and J is missing 2 bases, with 0 bases of the junction outside any gene match. Sequences MDHEN (CDR1) and SYDVKM (CDR2) are obtained from the germline V gene. The CDR3 has 13 amino acids, counting the end cysteine and phenylalanine. Only CDR3 DNA remains: 39 bases, in frame from the first base. This sample stems from a study of blood T cell repertoires in COVID-19 (dated by TCRdb to between 2020 and 2021). Context from the whole study: Collaborator samples came from the United States, Italy and Spain and covered acute and convalescent phases of COVID-19. The material from the prospective study consisted of cDNA or gDNA derived from T cells, B-cell-depleted T cells, or PBMCs. The dataset comprised deeply sampled blood TCRbeta repertoires from subjects exposed to, actively infected with, or recovered from COVID-19. A freely available public database, intended as a resource for researchers studying the immune response to SARS-CoV-2, is where the repertoires were released. The samples were drawn from two sources: the first 160 participants of the ongoing ImmuneRACE study, and 1,000 to 1,500 subjects contributed by 6 global collaborators. The sample metadata nearly always contained a de-identified subject ID, COVID-19 status, age in years and sex. Where available, HLA class I and class II types were obtained from metadata supplied by the sample provider rather than from assay-based typing. Overall study outcomes, separate from this receptor: Clinical and demographic metadata were provided uncurated, with the amount varying by source and participant.

Enrolling through a virtual design, the prospective study's participants ranged in age from roughly 18 to 100 years and lived across more than 20 United States geographic areas. Cohort assignment in the prospective study relied on participant-reported clinical history from a screening survey and a study questionnaire. Mobile phlebotomists in the prospective study collected whole blood, serum and a nasopharyngeal or oropharyngeal swab from every participant. Additional blood draws and questionnaires over an approximately two-month period could optionally be provided by prospective study participants. Before DNA extraction, blood samples from the prospective study were shipped at room temperature or frozen.

Sequenced input: PBMCs or T cells enriched from blood (not recorded which). The chain is encoded by TRBV28 joined to TRBJ2-5; the junction holds 12 bases that match TRBD2. This TCR derives from a man aged 25 to 40 with acute COVID-19. This receptor carries the CDR3 CASGLAGQETQYF. The DNA reads TGTGCCAGCGGACTAGCGGGGCAAGAGACCCAGTACTTC.